Listed below are T cell receptor beta chains from one sample, sequenced in a study of T-cell memory formation after mild COVID-19. TCRdb reprocessed the 5' RACE reads with MiXCR, giving one entry per CDR3 protein. The repertoire holds nearly 350,000 distinct CDR3 sequences, about an eighth seen once, with around 21% in the top ten. The sample taken for sequencing was PBMCs or a T cell subset sorted from them (not recorded which). The receptors come from a man aged 18 to 35 who had mild COVID-19 (a few samples of this study predate the infection). Cell type and time point are not known. Both conserved end residues are part of each CDR3. A D gene is named only where the DNA matches it firmly. Clone size is not always given. Where it is, it says once, few, many or a class for expanded clones.

size	D	V	J	CDR3	DNA
few	NA	TRBV7-9	TRBJ1-1	CASSGTLRNTEAFF	TGTGCCAGCAGCGGGACACTAAGAAACACTGAAGCTTTCTTT
NA	NA	TRBV14	TRBJ2-2	CASSHQGSGELFF	TGTGCCAGCAGCCACCAGGGGTCCGGGGAGCTGTTTTTT
NA	NA	TRBV12-3/TRBV12-4	TRBJ2-1	CASISRGAHNEQFF	TGTGCCAGCATCTCGAGGGGGGCCCACAATGAGCAGTTCTTC
many	TRBD2	TRBV4-2	TRBJ2-3	CASSQDALAGVLTDTQYF	TGTGCCAGCAGCCAAGATGCCCTAGCGGGGGTCCTCACAGATACGCAGTATTTT
NA	NA	TRBV12-3/TRBV12-4	TRBJ2-2	CASSLDNTGELFF	TGTGCCAGCAGTTTGGATAACACCGGGGAGCTGTTTTTT
few	NA	TRBV5-1	TRBJ1-1	CASSDIRGGDTEAFF	TGCGCCAGCAGCGACATCAGGGGTGGGGACACTGAAGCTTTCTTT
few	TRBD1	TRBV7-6	TRBJ2-3	CASSLTTGAWDTQYF	TGTGCCAGCAGCTTGACCACAGGGGCATGGGATACGCAGTATTTT
NA	TRBD1	TRBV5-1	TRBJ2-1	CASSFGTDNEQFF	TGCGCCAGCAGCTTCGGGACAGACAATGAGCAGTTCTTC
many	TRBD2	TRBV5-6	TRBJ2-3	CASSLGTSGTSTDTQYF	TGTGCCAGCAGCCTTGGGACTAGCGGGACTAGCACAGATACGCAGTATTTT
few	TRBD1	TRBV12-3/TRBV12-4	TRBJ1-1	CASTHADRGQGTEAFF	TGTGCCAGCACCCACGCAGATCGTGGACAGGGGACTGAAGCTTTCTTT
few	TRBD1	TRBV30	TRBJ2-5	CAWSVVQGYETQYF	TGTGCCTGGAGTGTTGTACAGGGGTATGAGACCCAGTACTTC
few	TRBD2	TRBV4-3	TRBJ2-1	CASSQRGGRNEQFF	TGCGCCAGCAGCCAGCGGGGGGGCAGGAATGAGCAGTTCTTC
few	NA	TRBV4-1	TRBJ2-7	CASSQERTGPWNEQYF	TGCGCCAGCAGCCAAGAAAGGACGGGGCCCTGGAACGAGCAGTACTTC
few	TRBD1	TRBV5-1	TRBJ2-1	CASSLGTGINNEQFF	TGCGCCAGCAGCTTGGGGACAGGGATTAACAATGAGCAGTTCTTC
many	TRBD1	TRBV7-8	TRBJ2-2	CASSLRTGGSGELFF	TGTGCCAGCAGCCTACGGACAGGGGGGTCCGGGGAGCTGTTTTTT
few	TRBD2	TRBV7-2	TRBJ2-1	CASSWGLPEEQFF	TGTGCCAGCAGCTGGGGACTACCCGAGGAGCAGTTCTTC
few	NA	TRBV6-6	TRBJ1-4	CASYKGPGAFAATNEKLFF	TGTGCCAGCTATAAAGGTCCTGGGGCCTTCGCGGCAACTAATGAAAAACTGTTTTTT
few	NA	TRBV6-5	TRBJ2-2	CASSYSGNTGELFF	TGTGCCAGCAGTTACTCCGGGAACACCGGGGAGCTGTTTTTT
NA	TRBD1	TRBV18	TRBJ2-3	CASSPGTARTDTQYF	TGTGCCAGCTCACCAGGGACAGCCCGCACAGATACGCAGTATTTT
NA	NA	TRBV5-1	TRBJ2-2	CASSLIRKNTGELFF	TGCGCCAGCAGCTTAATACGGAAGAACACCGGGGAGCTGTTTTTT
NA	TRBD2	TRBV28	TRBJ2-1	CASSLRRGGLDEQFF	TGTGCCAGCAGTTTGAGGCGGGGGGGCCTCGATGAGCAGTTCTTC
few	TRBD2	TRBV5-1	TRBJ2-7	CASSWGRGAYEQYF	TGCGCCAGCAGCTGGGGACGGGGGGCCTACGAGCAGTACTTC
few	TRBD2	TRBV7-9	TRBJ2-3	CASSLEGSGAADTQYF	TGTGCCAGCAGCTTAGAGGGTAGCGGGGCCGCAGATACGCAGTATTTT
few	NA	TRBV5-6	TRBJ2-5	CASSLPGEGQETQYF	TGTGCCAGCAGCTTGCCGGGAGAAGGGCAAGAGACCCAGTACTTC
few	TRBD2	TRBV7-3	TRBJ2-1	CASSSGLAHNEQFF	TGTGCCAGCAGCTCAGGACTAGCCCACAATGAGCAGTTCTTC
many	NA	TRBV10-3	TRBJ2-1	CAISESTSYNEQFF	TGTGCCATCAGTGAGTCAACCTCCTACAATGAGCAGTTCTTC
few	NA	TRBV7-9	TRBJ1-2	CASSLADINYGYTF	TGTGCCAGCAGCTTAGCGGATATTAACTATGGCTACACCTTC
NA	TRBD1	TRBV6-2/TRBV6-3	TRBJ2-7	CASSYIPGGAGHEQYF	TGTGCCAGCAGTTATATTCCAGGGGGCGCAGGCCACGAGCAGTACTTC
few	TRBD2	TRBV24-1	TRBJ2-3	CATSRGLASTDTQYF	TGTGCCACCAGCCGGGGACTAGCTAGCACAGATACGCAGTATTTT
NA	TRBD1	TRBV13	TRBJ2-7	CASRNRGHYEQYF	TGTGCCAGCAGAAACAGGGGGCACTACGAGCAGTACTTC
NA	NA	TRBV28	TRBJ2-2	CASSRVPGNTGELFF	TGTGCCAGCAGCCGGGTCCCCGGGAACACCGGGGAGCTGTTTTTT
few	NA	TRBV7-6	TRBJ1-4	CASSLGPGGINEKLFF	TGTGCCAGCAGCTTAGGCCCGGGGGGGATTAATGAAAAACTGTTTTTT
many	NA	TRBV12-3/TRBV12-4	TRBJ1-2	CASSQDGTLRNYGYTF	TGTGCCAGCAGTCAGGACGGAACCTTGAGGAACTATGGCTACACCTTC
NA	TRBD2	TRBV5-1	TRBJ2-5	CASTPSGGAGETQYF	TGCGCCAGCACTCCTTCGGGGGGGGCCGGAGAGACCCAGTACTTC
few	NA	TRBV7-2	TRBJ2-7	CASSLVAYEQYF	TGTGCCAGCAGCTTAGTTGCCTACGAGCAGTACTTC
many	TRBD2	TRBV6-6	TRBJ2-1	CASSVAWGGLGYNEQFF	TGTGCCAGCAGTGTAGCTTGGGGGGGTTTGGGCTACAATGAGCAGTTCTTC
many	TRBD2	TRBV5-1	TRBJ2-1	CASTLAGAYNEQFF	TGCGCCAGCACACTAGCGGGGGCCTACAATGAGCAGTTCTTC
few	NA	TRBV11-2	TRBJ2-7	CASSFGLRSYEQYF	TGTGCCAGCAGCTTCGGTCTTCGCTCCTACGAGCAGTACTTC
few	NA	TRBV30	TRBJ1-5	CAWSEVGYSQPQHF	TGTGCCTGGAGTGAAGTAGGGTATAGCCAGCCCCAGCATTTT
many	NA	TRBV7-2	TRBJ1-1	CASSLVPEVNTEAFF	TGTGCCAGCAGCTTAGTGCCGGAGGTCAACACTGAAGCTTTCTTT